This T cell receptor (beta chain) was retrieved from a study of molecular identifiers for immune sequencing clone quantification. Previously described methods and listed TCR primers produced bulk TCR libraries. TCRdb reanalysed the PCR reads using MiXCR and keeps one entry per CDR3 protein. The table lists about 98,000 distinct CDR3 sequences, about a third of them singletons, with 9.5% to 10% in the top ten. This clonotype was seen ten or more times. The target antigen is unknown. General observations from the study: Over 99% of CMV-specific effector molecules, but under 1% of naive ones, were in clones above 20 copies. Jurkat TCR RNA spiked in from one cell (amid some 1 million naive cells) was reportedly detectable.

The germline V gene has CDR1 MGHDK and CDR2 SYGVNS. V lost 6 bases, J lost 3 bases, and 5 bases lay in between. The CDR3 contains 11 residues. It was from 20,000 to 1,000,000 sorted cells, with 10%, 30% or 50% RNA, that naive CD8 libraries came. The sequenced sample was naive CD8+ T cells from blood, with Jurkat cell RNA spiked in. Subset reported: FACS-sorted CD8+CD4-CCR7+CD45RA+ naive T cells. The sequence derives from a human donor in good health. Some libraries in this study had Jurkat cell RNA spiked in. V usage is TRBV25-1 and J usage is TRBJ1-1; D is unclear. CDR3 sequence reads: CASRIDTEAFF. In DNA form, the CDR3 reads TGTGCCAGCAGGATAGACACTGAAGCTTTCTTT.